Shown below are 23 T cell receptor beta chains from a single sample sequenced in a study of blood T cell repertoires in COVID-19. The method was immunoSEQ multiplex PCR; TCRdb's version includes in-frame clones alone and lacks a portion of them. The data contain about 260,000 clones, about 86% of them singletons. Sequencing was performed on PBMCs or T cells enriched from blood (not recorded which). These receptor sequences come from a man aged 25-45 years with acute COVID-19.

About this clone: One end of the junction does not line up with germline, which may come from a read error. This chain connects TRBV5-1 to TRBJ2-4, with 7 bases aligning to TRBD2. Germline values: CDR1 SGHRS, CDR2 YFSETQ. The CDR3 extends over 18 amino acids. In DNA form, the CDR3 reads TGTGCCAGCAGCTTTATCCCCCCTAGCGGTCTAGCCAAAAACATTCAGTACTTC. It yields the protein CASSFIPPSGLAKNIQYF.

The gene calls are TRBV27 and TRBJ1-1; TRBD1 agrees at 8 bases. V dropped 6 bases and J dropped 2; count of bases not matched to a gene: 11. This CDR3 spans 16 amino acids. Germline CDR1 reads MNHEY; CDR2 reads SMNVEV (reference sequence). In DNA, the CDR3 is TGTGCCAGCAGCCCAGGTTCTGCAGGGGGCAACACTGAAGCTTTCTTT. Its protein product is CASSPGSAGGNTEAFF.

V usage is TRBV19 and J usage is TRBJ2-1, with TRBD2 matching over 9 bases. The germline V gene has CDR1 LNHDA and CDR2 SQIVND (reference sequence). The CDR3 covers 16 residues. Trimming cost V 6 bases and J 7 bases; bases outside gene matches: 13. CDR3 in DNA: TGTGCCAGTAGCATTAAAGCGGGAGGACCTCAAAATGAGCAGTTCTTC. It translates to CASSIKAGGPQNEQFF.

The V call is TRBV27, the J call TRBJ2-4; 14 nucleotides line up with TRBD2. After removal of 3 bases from V and 0 bases from J, the junction contained 7 bases not matched to a gene. From germline, CDR1 is MNHEY and CDR2 SMNVEV (reference sequence). The CDR3 length is 19 residues. As DNA, the CDR3 is TGTGCCAGCAGTTTTGGACTAGCGGGAGGAAACAGAGCCAAAAACATTCAGTACTTC. Its protein is CASSFGLAGGNRAKNIQYF.

As concerns this clone: The junction does not match germline at one end; this may be a read error. The rearrangement joins TRBV5-1 to TRBJ2-1; 9 bases match TRBD2. The length of the CDR3 is 16 residues. CDR1 is SGHRS and CDR2 is YFSETQ in the germline V gene. The CDR3 loop reads CASSILVAGERNEQFF. CDR3 DNA sequence: TGTGCCAGCAGCATCCTAGTAGCGGGAGAGAGGAATGAGCAGTTCTTC.

The chain carries TRBV11-2 and TRBJ1-2; D call uncertain. Germline assignment: CDR1 SGHAT and CDR2 FQNNGV. This CDR3 region has 15 residues. V dropped 0 bases and J dropped 0 bases, with 8 bases sitting between them. CDR3 sequence: CASSLDRVANYGYTF. The CDR3 DNA reads as TGTGCCAGCAGCTTAGATCGGGTGGCTAACTATGGCTACACCTTC.

The chain has TRBV4-3 and TRBJ2-2, with 12 bases aligning to TRBD2. The CDR3 length is 17 residues. Germline V lookup: CDR1 LGHNA, CDR2 YSLEER. Germline trimming cut 6 bases from V and 5 bases from J; bases unmatched to any gene: 10. Here the CDR3 DNA reads TGCGCCAGCAGTCCAAGACTAGCGGGAGATCGGACCGGGGAGCTGTTTTTT. This sequence encodes CASSPRLAGDRTGELFF.

The chain recombines TRBV7-2 with TRBJ1-1; 7 nucleotides line up with TRBD1. This CDR3 region has 13 residues. CDR1 SGHTA and CDR2 FQGNSA come from the germline V gene. V was clipped by 5 bases and J by 5 bases; unmatched bases: 5. The CDR3 is CASSEGGGTEAFF. CDR3 coding DNA: TGTGCCAGCAGCGAAGGGGGCGGGACTGAAGCTTTCTTT.

For this clone: Other DNA sequences in this sample translate to the same CDR3. The CDR3 is CASSPDRGGQPQHF. The CDR3, as DNA: TGTGCCAGCTCACCCGACAGGGGCGGTCAGCCCCAGCATTTT. The chain carries TRBV18 and TRBJ1-5; the match to TRBD1 covers 8 bases. The CDR3 length is 14 residues. CDR1 and CDR2 from the germline V gene are KGHSH and LQKENI. The J segment lost 6 bases and the V segment lost 3 bases, leaving 4 bases of the junction unmatched.

Only one count was recorded for this clone. The chain links TRBV24-1 to TRBJ2-1; 8 positions match TRBD2. Trimming cost V 6 bases and J 7 bases; bases outside gene matches: 16. CDR3 size: 17 residues. Germline V lookup: CDR1 KGHDR, CDR2 SFDVKD. The DNA of the CDR3 is TGTGCCACCAGTAAGGCCGGGACTAGAGCTCCTCGGAATGAGCAGTTCTTC. Protein sequence: CATSKAGTRAPRNEQFF.

This sequence joins TRBV2 and TRBJ1-1; D may be TRBD1 (6 bases). The CDR3 length is 13 residues. CDR1 and CDR2 (germline): SNHLY, FYNNEI. Deletions cut 7 bases from V and 4 bases from J, with 13 bases between. Written as DNA, the CDR3 is TGTGCCAGCAAGACACAGGGTGGCACTGAAGCTTTCTTT. It is translated as CASKTQGGTEAFF.

Comment on this clone: One end of the junction does not line up with germline, which may come from a read error. V is TRBV5-1 and J is TRBJ2-1, with a tentative D call TRBD1 (5 bases). Germline V gives CDR1 SGHRS, CDR2 YFSETQ. The CDR3 sequence is 13 residues long. The CDR3 is CASSFLQDNEQFF. The CDR3 region has the DNA TGTGCCAGCAGCTTCCTACAGGACAATGAGCAGTTCTTC.

The J gene is TRBJ1-3, the V gene TRBV19, with D uncertain. V lost 7 bases to trimming and J lost 8 bases, with 9 bases between them. This CDR3 has 11 residues. Germline lookup yields CDR1 LNHDA and CDR2 SQIVND (reference sequence). CDR3 bases: TGTGCCAGTAACGCCGCGGACACCATATATTTT. Its protein is CASNAADTIYF.

This clone was detected only a few times. V usage is TRBV6-5 and J usage is TRBJ1-3, with TRBD1 as a possible D gene (5 bases). The ends were cut back, 6 bases at V and 2 bases at J, with 8 bases in the middle. Germline CDR1 MNHEY, CDR2 SVGAGI. This CDR3 has 13 amino acids. The DNA for the CDR3 is TGTGCCAGCAGATCAGGGACTGGAAACACCATATATTTT. Residues: CASRSGTGNTIYF.

The gene calls are TRBV18 and TRBJ1-1; 9 nucleotides match TRBD1. J lost 11 bases, V lost 1 base, and 11 bases had no gene match. Germline CDR1 KGHSH, CDR2 LQKENI. The CDR3 runs to 15 residues. CDR3 protein: CASSPLIGDRVSAFF. CDR3 sequence (DNA): TGTGCCAGCTCACCACTGATTGGGGACAGGGTTTCCGCTTTCTTT.

This chain's CDR3 is CASKGRGTGFNEKLFF. The CDR3 DNA reads as TGTGCCAGTAAGGGCAGGGGAACCGGTTTTAATGAAAAACTGTTTTTT. V and J are TRBV19 and TRBJ1-4, with D possibly being TRBD1 (6 bases). This CDR3 is built from 16 residues. Per the germline V gene, CDR1 is LNHDA and CDR2 is SQIVND (reference sequence). V lost 7 bases, J lost 4 bases, and 19 bases lay in between.

The chain links TRBV28 to TRBJ1-6; 7 positions agree with TRBD1. CDR3 size: 15 residues. The ends lost 5 bases at V and 7 bases at J; junction bases unmatched: 8. Germline V lookup: CDR1 MDHEN, CDR2 SYDVKM. The CDR3 protein is CASSHPETGNSPLHF. In DNA, the CDR3 is TGTGCCAGCAGTCATCCCGAGACAGGGAATTCACCCCTCCACTTT.

DNA for the CDR3: TGTGCCAGCAGCTTAGGTCTTAGCTCCTACGAGCAGTACGTC. Its protein is CASSLGLSSYEQYV. The V call is TRBV11-2, the J call TRBJ2-7; D is unresolved. The V and J ends lost 1 base and 0 bases respectively, with 7 bases between them. Germline CDR1 and CDR2: SGHAT and FQNNGV. The CDR3 extends over 14 amino acids.

Worth noting for this clone: This specimen includes other DNA sequences encoding the same CDR3. V gene TRBV18 combines with J gene TRBJ2-1; 8 bases are a match to TRBD2. Germline CDR1 and CDR2: KGHSH and LQKENI. This CDR3 comprises 15 residues. Trimming at V came to 1 base and at J to 3 bases, leaving 2 bases not matched to a gene. The DNA for the CDR3 is TGTGCCAGCTCACCACTAGCGGGGTACTACAATGAGCAGTTCTTC. Its protein product is CASSPLAGYYNEQFF.

This chain links TRBV27 with TRBJ1-2; perhaps TRBD1 as D (6 bases). The V and J ends lost 8 bases and 7 bases respectively, with 23 bases between them. CDR1 is MNHEY, CDR2 SMNVEV, per germline (reference sequence). The CDR3 loop spans 15 amino acids. The CDR3 DNA is TGTGCCAGCGAAGCGCCGGGACAAGGAAAGGGTGGCTACACCTTC. Encoded protein: CASEAPGQGKGGYTF.

The chain uses TRBV7-2 and TRBJ1-5; 10 bases fit TRBD1. V was pared by 2 bases and J by 3 bases, with 4 bases of the junction left unmatched. Germline values: CDR1 SGHTA, CDR2 FQGNSA. The CDR3 has 16 amino acids. This CDR3 is CASSLRGQGTNQPQHF. Here the CDR3 DNA reads TGTGCCAGCAGCTTACGGGGACAGGGGACCAATCAGCCCCAGCATTTT.

The chain's CDR3 is CASSQGGDSEKLFF. For the CDR3, the DNA is TGTGCCAGCAGCCAAGGGGGGGATAGTGAAAAACTGTTTTTT. V is TRBV3-1 (or the pseudogene TRBV3-2) and J is TRBJ1-4; the D gene is possibly TRBD1 (5 bases). The CDR3 is made up of 14 amino acids. The V gene's germline CDR1 is LGHDT and CDR2 YNNKEL (reference sequence). V was clipped by 1 base and J by 7 bases, with 10 bases between them.

The CDR3 region has the DNA TGTGCCAGCAGTCCCGGGACAGGGGGTTCACCCCTCCACTTT. It specifies CASSPGTGGSPLHF. This chain links TRBV6-5 with TRBJ1-6; 11 positions agree with TRBD1. The J segment lost 9 bases and the V segment lost 5 bases, leaving 3 bases of the junction unmatched. Germline CDR1 and CDR2: MNHEY and SVGAGI. The CDR3 is 14 residues long.